This T cell receptor beta chain was found in a study of blood T cell repertoires in COVID-19. Study context: Specimens from acute and convalescent COVID-19 originated in the United States, Italy and Spain. The cDNA or gDNA used as material had been derived from T cells, B-cell-depleted T cells, or PBMCs.

The CDR3 covers 14 residues. V dropped 0 bases and J dropped 9 bases, with 9 bases sitting between them. Germline lookup yields CDR1 MRHNA and CDR2 SNTAGT. In the original workflow: Counts of nucleated cells, estimated from reference gene primer amplification, were obtained. Clones were sequenced by immunoSEQ multiplex PCR, and TCRdb holds only the in-frame ones, with some missing. From that table come the V and J calls and clone size; the DNA was used to work out D and trimming. The sample gives under 300,000 clones, 86% of which show up once; 9% to 15% is in the top ten. The chain uses TRBV6-4 and TRBJ1-6; D not certain. The sequencing sample was made of peripheral blood. This sequence originates from an elderly man with acute or convalescent COVID-19. CDR3 in amino acids: CASSDSIGVSPLHF. CDR3 nucleotide sequence: TGTGCCAGCAGTGACTCGATCGGGGTTTCACCCCTCCACTTT.